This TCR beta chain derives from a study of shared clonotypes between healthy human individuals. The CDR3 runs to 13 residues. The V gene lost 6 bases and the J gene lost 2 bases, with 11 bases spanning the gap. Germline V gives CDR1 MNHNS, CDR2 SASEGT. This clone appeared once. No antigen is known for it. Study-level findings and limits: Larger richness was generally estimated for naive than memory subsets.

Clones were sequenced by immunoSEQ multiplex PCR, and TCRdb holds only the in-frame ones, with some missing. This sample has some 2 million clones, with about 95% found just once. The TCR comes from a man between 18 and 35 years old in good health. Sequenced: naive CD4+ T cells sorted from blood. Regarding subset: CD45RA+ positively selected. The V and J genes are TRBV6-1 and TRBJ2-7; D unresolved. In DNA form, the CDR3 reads TGTGCCAGCAGAGTAAACAGTCCCTACGAGCAGTACTTC. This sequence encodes CASRVNSPYEQYF.